These T cell receptor beta chains were read from a single sample in a study of OX40 agonist ivuxolimab in advanced cancers. Profiling relied on immunoSEQ multiplex PCR, and the TCRdb table lists in-frame clones only, not all of them. The sample holds about 50,000 clones, 84% seen once. The sequencing used CD4+ or CD8+ T cells sorted from blood, collected in a trial of the OX40 agonist ivuxolimab. Receptors originate from an adult with an advanced solid tumor such as melanoma, head and neck, liver or kidney cancer. Each CDR3 is given with its conserved first and last residue. The order of the fields is clone size, V gene, D gene, J gene, CDR3 DNA, CDR3 protein. A D gene is named only where the DNA matches it firmly. Clone sizes are given selectively: once, few, many, or a class where the clone is expanded.

once	TRBV6-1	TRBD2	TRBJ2-1	TGTGCCAGCATCCGGGGTGCGGGGGGAGTTAATGAGCAGTTCTTC	CASIRGAGGVNEQFF
-	TRBV9	-	TRBJ2-3	TGTGCCAGCAGCCGAGGAGGGGACAGCACAGATACGCAGTATTTT	CASSRGGDSTDTQYF
-	TRBV7-3	TRBD2	TRBJ2-1	TGTGCCAGCAGCTTAACTAGCGGGGCACACAATGAGCAGTTCTTC	CASSLTSGAHNEQFF
-	TRBV5-5	-	TRBJ2-1	TGTGCCAGCAGCTTGAGGGGACCCGGCTCCTACAATGAGCAGTTCTTC	CASSLRGPGSYNEQFF
-	TRBV6-1	-	TRBJ2-1	TGTGCCAGCAGTGGAGGACAGTGGCAGTTCTTC	CASSGGQWQFF
-	TRBV11-2	TRBD1	TRBJ1-6	TGTGCCAGCAGTTTACAGGGGGGCCATTCACCCCTCCACTTT	CASSLQGGHSPLHF
few	TRBV5-1	-	TRBJ2-7	TGCGCCAGCAGCTTGGATCACACTGGAACCTACGAGCAGTACTTC	CASSLDHTGTYEQYF
once	TRBV19	-	TRBJ1-1	TGTGCCAGTAGTATAGCCGGAGGGGGCACTGAAGCTTTCTTT	CASSIAGGGTEAFF
-	TRBV5-8	-	TRBJ1-2	TGTGCCAGCAGCTTAGGGAACTATGGCTACACCTTC	CASSLGNYGYTF
-	TRBV18	-	TRBJ2-3	TGTGCCAGCTCACAACCCGGGAGCCCCACAGATACGCAGTATTTT	CASSQPGSPTDTQYF
-	TRBV19	-	TRBJ1-2	TGTGCCAGTACCCCGGGGGCCTTCCCCTATGGCTACACCTTC	CASTPGAFPYGYTF
-	TRBV15	-	TRBJ1-2	TGTGCCACCAGCAGAGAGGGAGGCGGTCGGACTTATGGCTACACCTTC	CATSREGGGRTYGYTF
-	TRBV2	TRBD2	TRBJ2-3	TGTGCCAGCATTGCAGGGCCCCTTACTAGCGGGGCTTCGGATACGCAGTATTTT	CASIAGPLTSGASDTQYF
once	TRBV11-2	-	TRBJ2-2	TGTGCCAGCAGCTTATTCGAAGGACCCAACACCGGGGAGCTGTTTTTT	CASSLFEGPNTGELFF
-	TRBV7-8	-	TRBJ2-1	TGTGCCAGCAGCCACGTCTTTCGGCACAATGAGCAGTTCTTC	CASSHVFRHNEQFF
once	TRBV5-1	-	TRBJ2-7	TGCGCCAGCAGCTGGGGGGAATACGAGCAGTACTTC	CASSWGEYEQYF
-	TRBV6-6	TRBD1	TRBJ1-1	TGTGCCAGCAGAGGACAGGGGGCAGGGGGCACTGAAGCTTTCTTT	CASRGQGAGGTEAFF
-	TRBV4-1	-	TRBJ2-7	TGCGCCAGCAGCCAAGTGGGGGAAGGGAACTCCTACGAGCAGTACTTC	CASSQVGEGNSYEQYF
few	TRBV6-4	-	TRBJ1-2	TGTGCCAGCAGTGACTCGTGGCAGGGAGGGGGCTACACCTTC	CASSDSWQGGGYTF
-	TRBV6-6	-	TRBJ1-5	TGTGCCAGCAGAAAACCCGCGGAGGGAAGCGGCCAGCCCCAGCATTTT	CASRKPAEGSGQPQHF
-	TRBV25-1	TRBD2	TRBJ2-3	TGTGCCAGCGGTAGACGCGGGGGGCCTGCCGCAGATACGCAGTATTTT	CASGRRGGPAADTQYF
-	TRBV19	-	TRBJ1-2	TGTGCCAGTAGTCCTACAGGGACTTTATCCTATGGCTACACCTTC	CASSPTGTLSYGYTF
-	TRBV9	TRBD2	TRBJ2-3	TGTGCCAGCAGCGTAGGAAGCTTGGGGGGGACCAGAGATACGCAGTATTTT	CASSVGSLGGTRDTQYF
-	TRBV6-6	-	TRBJ1-5	TGTGCCAGCAGGGGAGGCAATCAGCCCCAGCATTTT	CASRGGNQPQHF
-	TRBV5-1	TRBD1	TRBJ2-2	TGCGCCAGCAGTGGACAGGGGAACACCGGGGAGCTGTTTTTT	CASSGQGNTGELFF
-	TRBV28	-	TRBJ1-4	TGTGCCAGCCTTCGGAGCGGGGATGAAAAACTGTTTTTT	CASLRSGDEKLFF
-	TRBV2	-	TRBJ2-1	TGTGCCACATGTTTCTCGGACGACAATGAGCAGTTCTTC	CATCFSDDNEQFF
once	TRBV7-2	-	TRBJ1-2	TGTGCCAGCAGTTTCAGCCAGGTGCGGGGCTATGGCTACACCTTC	CASSFSQVRGYGYTF
-	TRBV4-1	-	TRBJ2-7	TGCGCCAGCAGCCAATTCCACGCCAAGAATGACGAGCAGTACTTC	CASSQFHAKNDEQYF
few	TRBV27	-	TRBJ1-1	TGTGCCAGCAGCCGCGAGGACAGCCCTGAAGCTTTCTTT	CASSREDSPEAFF
-	TRBV19	TRBD1	TRBJ1-1	TGTGCCAGTAGTATCAGGGGGGGAGACACTGAAGCTTTCTTT	CASSIRGGDTEAFF
-	TRBV5-4	-	TRBJ1-2	TGTGCCAGCAGCTTAAAAGGGTCGAATGGCTACACCTTC	CASSLKGSNGYTF
-	TRBV9	TRBD1	TRBJ1-4	TGTGCCAGCAGCTTCGAAAGACAGGGGGAAAAACTGTTTTTT	CASSFERQGEKLFF
-	TRBV7-2	-	TRBJ2-3	TGTGCCAGCAGTCCCGACTACCTCAGCACAGATACGCAGTATTTT	CASSPDYLSTDTQYF
-	TRBV7-3	TRBD1	TRBJ2-1	TGTGCCAGCAGCCGGGACAGCAGCTCCTACAATGAGCAGTTCTTC	CASSRDSSSYNEQFF
few	TRBV4-3	TRBD1	TRBJ1-1	TGCGCCAGCAGCCAAGATCCCGCAGGGGGCACTGAAGCTTTCTTT	CASSQDPAGGTEAFF
few	TRBV20-1	-	TRBJ2-7	TGCAGTGCTCTTGACTACGAGCAGTACTTC	CSALDYEQYF
-	TRBV27	-	TRBJ1-6	TGTGCCAGCAGTTTACAGGGTATGGGTTCACCCCTCCACTTT	CASSLQGMGSPLHF
-	TRBV7-3	-	TRBJ2-2	TGTGCCAGCAGTCCCCCGTGGGCCGGGGAGCTGTTTTTT	CASSPPWAGELFF
-	TRBV9	-	TRBJ2-3	TGTGCCAGCAGCGTAGTGGGGGCGAGGAATACGCAGTATTTT	CASSVVGARNTQYF
-	TRBV19	-	TRBJ1-5	TGTGCCAGTAGTCTCGGCAGCAGAGGCAATCAGCCCCAGCATTTT	CASSLGSRGNQPQHF
-	TRBV6-1	TRBD1	TRBJ2-7	TGTGCCAGCAGGACCGGACAGGGCGACGAGCAGTACTTC	CASRTGQGDEQYF
few	TRBV28	-	TRBJ1-4	TGTGCCAGCAGTCTAGGGGGGGCTAATGAAAAACTGTTTTTT	CASSLGGANEKLFF
-	TRBV5-4	-	TRBJ2-6	TGTGCCAGCAGCTTGGAAGCTTCTGGGGCCAACGTCCTGACTTTC	CASSLEASGANVLTF
-	TRBV4-3	TRBD2	TRBJ2-5	TGCGCCAGCAGCCGCACGACTAGCGGCCAAGAGACCCAGTACTTC	CASSRTTSGQETQYF
-	TRBV5-6	-	TRBJ2-7	TGTGCCAGCAGCCCGACAGCGTCAACGGAGCAGTACTTC	CASSPTASTEQYF
few	TRBV9	TRBD1	TRBJ1-5	TGTGCCAGCACCCCTGGGTTGGGACAGGTGAATCAGCCCCAGCATTTT	CASTPGLGQVNQPQHF
-	TRBV29-1	TRBD2	TRBJ2-3	TGCAGCGTTACTACTAGCGGCACAGATACGCAGTATTTT	CSVTTSGTDTQYF
once	TRBV7-6	-	TRBJ2-1	TGTGCCAGCAGTTCCGCCTGGGTGGGGTACAATGAGCAGTTCTTC	CASSSAWVGYNEQFF
-	TRBV5-5	-	TRBJ1-6	TGTGCCAGCAGCTTGGAACCTAGCTCCTATAATTCACCCCTCCACTTT	CASSLEPSSYNSPLHF
-	TRBV11-2	-	TRBJ1-1	TGTGCCAGCACTACAGGCTCGCACACTGAAGCTTTCTTT	CASTTGSHTEAFF
-	TRBV19	-	TRBJ2-1	TGTGCCAGTAGTAGGCGGGACAGCCACAATGAGCAGTTCTTC	CASSRRDSHNEQFF
-	TRBV6-1	-	TRBJ1-1	TGTGCCAGCAGTGCGGAGTACACTGAAGCTTTCTTT	CASSAEYTEAFF
few	TRBV2	TRBD2	TRBJ2-3	TGTGCCAGCAGGGGAGGGGACAGCACAGATACGCAGTATTTT	CASRGGDSTDTQYF
-	TRBV7-2	TRBD2	TRBJ2-5	TGTGCCAGCAGCCGAGCTGGGGGGGGAGAGACCCAGTACTTC	CASSRAGGGETQYF